The 8 T cell receptor beta chains given below trace back to one sample, sequenced in a study of cytomegalovirus exposure and HLA in healthy donors. 13 Jbeta primers and 60 Vbeta primers were used for the PCR. Profiling relied on immunoSEQ multiplex PCR, and the TCRdb table lists in-frame clones only, not all of them. The sample contains 180,000 or so clones, approximately 80% of which appear only once. Source material: PBMCs. The origin of the receptors is a man between 18 and 29 years old in good health and CMV-seronegative.

This chain connects TRBV6-1 to TRBJ1-1; D ambiguous. V lost 6 bases to trimming and J lost 5 bases, with 13 bases between them. CDR1 is MNHNS, CDR2 SASEGT, per germline. The CDR3 runs 13 residues. CDR3 DNA sequence: TGTGCCAGCAGAGAGAGTCAAATAACTGAAGCTTTCTTT. It specifies CASRESQITEAFF.

This clone was observed a few times. The genes are TRBV7-2 and TRBJ1-4; 7 positions match TRBD1. Germline CDR1 is SGHTA and CDR2 is FQGNSA. The CDR3 extends over 16 amino acids. Trimming at V came to 1 base and at J to 0 bases, leaving 2 bases not matched to a gene. CDR3 sequence: CASSLDGTATNEKLFF. CDR3 DNA: TGTGCCAGCAGCTTAGACGGGACAGCAACTAATGAAAAACTGTTTTTT. The whole variable domain, remainder taken from reference TRBV7-2 and TRBJ1-4, is GAGVSQSPSNKVTEKGKDVELRCDPISGHTALYWYRQSLGQGLEFLIYFQGNSAPDKSGLPSDRFSAERTGGSVSTLTIQRTQQEDSAVYLCASSLDGTATNEKLFFGSGTQLSVL.

V gene TRBV9 combines with J gene TRBJ2-5; TRBD1 aligns across 10 bases. The CDR3 consists of 15 residues. Germline CDR1 is SGDLS and CDR2 is YYNGEE. Trimming cost V 5 bases and J 3 bases; bases outside gene matches: 7. This CDR3 is CASSLAGTGEETQYF. As DNA, the CDR3 is TGTGCCAGCAGTCTTGCAGGGACAGGGGAAGAGACCCAGTACTTC. Supplemented by reference TRBV9 and TRBJ2-5, the full variable domain reads DSGVTQTPKHLITATGQRVTLRCSPRSGDLSVYWYQQSLDQGLQFLIQYYNGEERAKGNILERFSAQQFPDLHSELNLSSLELGDSALYFCASSLAGTGEETQYFGPGTRLLVL.

This clone appeared once. V gene TRBV9 combines with J gene TRBJ2-7; TRBD1 aligns across 7 bases. The CDR3 runs 13 residues. V shed 3 bases and J 6 bases; nucleotides not matched to a gene: 6. Germline loops: CDR1 SGDLS, CDR2 YYNGEE. CDR3 protein: CASSAQTGSEQYF. The CDR3 DNA sequence: TGTGCCAGCAGCGCCCAGACAGGGTCCGAGCAGTACTTC.

The chain combines TRBV5-1 with TRBJ2-5, with 10 bases lining up with TRBD2. CDR1 SGHRS and CDR2 YFSETQ come from the germline V gene. This CDR3 is 16 amino acids long. J was trimmed by 0 bases and V by 4 bases; bases with no gene match: 6. CDR3 nucleotide sequence: TGCGCCAGCAGCCCCAGGACTAGCGGCTACCAAGAGACCCAGTACTTC. Translating gives CASSPRTSGYQETQYF.

This clone appeared a few times. The chain couples TRBV29-1 to TRBJ1-5; 8 bases are a match to TRBD1. Germline V gene lookup returns CDR1 SQVTM and CDR2 ANQGSEA. The junction had 10 bases not matched to a gene; V was cut back by 6 bases and J by 3 bases. This CDR3 has 15 amino acids. The CDR3 protein is CSVRQQGDINQPQHF. The CDR3 region has the DNA TGCAGCGTCAGACAACAGGGGGACATCAATCAGCCCCAGCATTTT.

The genes are TRBV15 and TRBJ1-5; D is perhaps TRBD1 (5 bases). CDR1 and CDR2 from the germline V gene are LNHNV and YYDKDF (reference sequence). Trimming removed 4 bases at V and 1 base at J, with 17 bases between. The CDR3 has 17 amino acids. The CDR3 DNA is TGTGCCACCAGCACACCCTCAGGGTCCAGGAGCAATCAGCCCCAGCATTTT. The encoded protein is CATSTPSGSRSNQPQHF.

This sequence joins TRBV5-1 and TRBJ2-3, with a weak D call TRBD2 (6 bases). V was cut by 4 bases and J by 2 bases, with 11 bases left in between. CDR1 is SGHRS, CDR2 YFSETQ, per germline. The CDR3 loop spans 14 amino acids. The CDR3 loop is CASSPVAATDTQYF. The CDR3 DNA reads as TGCGCCAGCAGCCCCGTAGCGGCCACAGATACGCAGTATTTT.